This entry is about one T cell receptor (beta chain). This entry comes from a study of CD8 T cells in Susac syndrome. Recently defined diagnostic criteria for definite or probable disease were fulfilled by Susac syndrome patients. Negative magnetic isolation gave CD8+ and CD4+ cells; FACS enriched CD8+ TEMRA. Random hexamers served to reverse transcribe roughly 0.5 to 1 ug RNA. Amplification of TCR beta CDR3 by immunoSEQ multiplex PCR spanned 54 Vbeta and 13 Jbeta. TCRdb independently ran MiXCR on the immunoSEQ multiplex PCR reads; one entry per CDR3 protein. The data hold fewer than 200,000 distinct CDR3 sequences, with around 90% observed a single time. Between the trimmed V and J ends, which lost 7 bases and 4 bases, there was a span of 9 bases. This CDR3 region has 12 residues. Germline loops: CDR1 SGHAT, CDR2 FQNNGV.

The chain uses TRBV11-2 and TRBJ2-3, with D possibly TRBD1 on 5 matching bases. The clonotype was recovered from a human donor with Susac syndrome. Sequenced input: CD4+ T cells from PBMCs. In DNA form, the CDR3 reads TGTGCCAGCAACTCAGGGTCAGATACGCAGTATTTT. The encoded protein is CASNSGSDTQYF.